Below are 22 T cell receptor beta chains sequenced from a single sample in a study of Ad26.COV2.S vaccination and SARS-CoV-2 variants. The protocol was immunoSEQ multiplex PCR, while the TCRdb copy is restricted to in-frame clones and leaves out a portion. The sample holds some 520,000 clones, around nine tenths seen once. The treatment was: around 19 received Ad26.COV2.S at low or high dose, single or two shots; about 5 received placebo; per-sample allocation not given. Sampling was performed 63 days after the first vaccine or placebo injection. This sample comprised peripheral blood, obtained in a trial of Ad26.COV2.S vaccine versus placebo. All receptors come from a person aged 18-65 years who received the Ad26.COV2.S COVID-19 vaccine or a placebo.

The genes are TRBV30 and TRBJ2-2, with 10 bases lining up with TRBD1. There are 17 residues in the CDR3. Germline trimming cut 4 bases from V and 4 bases from J; bases unmatched to any gene: 12. Germline lookup yields CDR1 GTSNPN and CDR2 SVGIG (reference sequence). The CDR3 reads CAWIRETDRGPTGELFF. CDR3 bases: TGTGCCTGGATTCGGGAGACTGACAGGGGGCCCACCGGGGAGCTGTTTTTT.

The chain recombines TRBV6-5 with TRBJ1-2, with a tentative D call TRBD1 (5 bases). V gave up 6 bases and J gave up 7 bases, with 12 bases separating them. The CDR3 consists of 12 residues. Germline-derived CDR1 and CDR2 are MNHEY and SVGAGI. The CDR3 region has the DNA TGTGCCAGCAGCGAGGGACCTCGTGGCTACACCTTC. It yields the protein CASSEGPRGYTF.

CDR3 amino acids: CATSRDPASGTVYNEQFF. The CDR3 region has the DNA TGTGCCACCAGCAGAGATCCGGCTAGCGGGACCGTATACAATGAGCAGTTCTTC. The V and J genes are TRBV15 and TRBJ2-1; 9 positions match TRBD2. J lost 4 bases, V lost 0 bases, and 10 bases had no gene match. The CDR3 has 18 amino acids. Looked up from germline, CDR1 is LNHNV and CDR2 is YYDKDF (reference sequence). The full variable domain, with the rest looked up from reference TRBV15 and TRBJ2-1, is DAMVIQNPRYQVTQFGKPVTLSCSQTLNHNVMYWYQQKSSQAPKLLFHYYDKDFNNEADTPDNFQSRRPNTSFCFLDIRSPGLGDTAMYLCATSRDPASGTVYNEQFFGPGTRLTVL.

A remark on this clone: One junction end does not reproduce the germline sequence, and a read error may be involved. V gene TRBV6-1 combines with J gene TRBJ2-5; unclear D gene. The CDR3 is made up of 12 amino acids. Germline V gene lookup returns CDR1 MNHNS and CDR2 SASEGT. Here the CDR3 DNA reads TGTGCCAGCAGTGATGTTAGCCGGCCCCCGAACTTC. It is translated as CASSDVSRPPNF.

This chain connects TRBV19 to TRBJ2-3; 7 positions agree with TRBD2. The germline V gene encodes CDR1 LNHDA and CDR2 SQIVND (reference sequence). Trimming at V came to 0 bases and at J to 2 bases, leaving 8 bases not matched to a gene. The CDR3 length is 17 residues. Here the CDR3 DNA reads TGTGCCAGTAGTATAGATGGGCTAGCGGCCGACACAGATACGCAGTATTTT. Its protein product is CASSIDGLAADTDTQYF.

The chain couples TRBV27 to TRBJ1-5, with 7 positions matching TRBD1. Trimming cost V 7 bases and J 3 bases; bases outside gene matches: 6. The CDR3 is 14 amino acids. From germline, CDR1 is MNHEY and CDR2 SMNVEV (reference sequence). The CDR3 is CASKLQGINQPQHF. DNA for the CDR3: TGTGCCAGCAAGCTACAGGGGATCAATCAGCCCCAGCATTTT.

Of note for this clone: A much more abundant neighbour one base away suggests this may be a read error. This chain joins TRBV25-1 and TRBJ1-4; D unresolved. Germline-derived CDR1 and CDR2 are MGHDK and SYGVNS. V gave up 6 bases and J gave up 7 bases, with 3 bases separating them. The CDR3 has 10 amino acids. CDR3 residues: CASRGEKLFF. The CDR3 DNA is TGTGCCAGCAGGGGTGAAAAACTGTTTTTT.

V and J are TRBV20-1 and TRBJ1-3, with 8 bases lining up with TRBD1. V lost 3 bases and J lost 7; bases outside the gene matches: 11. The CDR3 length is 15 residues. Germline CDR1 DFQATT, CDR2 SNEGSKA (reference sequence). CDR3 sequence (DNA): TGCAGTGCTAGTCAGTCGACAGGGGTGTCGAACACCATATATTTT. Translated, it gives CSASQSTGVSNTIYF.

V is TRBV25-1 and J is TRBJ2-2; D not resolved. The CDR3 contains 13 residues. Trimming took 5 bases from V and 1 from J, leaving 5 bases between them. The germline V gene has CDR1 MGHDK and CDR2 SYGVNS. CDR3 sequence reads: CASSYRNTGELFF. CDR3 in DNA: TGTGCCAGCAGTTACAGGAACACCGGGGAGCTGTTTTTT.

The CDR3 DNA follows: TGTGCCAGCAGCGGGGACAGGGGCTACAATGAGCAGTTCTTC. It yields the protein CASSGDRGYNEQFF. This chain connects TRBV9 to TRBJ2-1; 10 nucleotides match TRBD1. The V and J ends lost 3 bases and 3 bases, in that order; junction bases with no gene match: 0. The CDR3 runs to 14 residues. CDR1 is SGDLS, CDR2 YYNGEE, per germline.

As regards this clone: The junction departs from germline at one end; a sequencing error may be responsible. This chain joins TRBV5-1 and TRBJ2-7, with D perhaps matching TRBD1 (5 bases). The CDR3 is 9 residues long. Per the germline V gene, CDR1 is SGHRS and CDR2 is YFSETQ. The CDR3: CASSGDRDF. The CDR3 coding sequence is TGCGCCAGCAGCGGAGACAGAGACTTC.

The rearrangement links TRBV20-1 to TRBJ2-7; D unclear. The CDR3 runs 10 residues. The germline V gene encodes CDR1 DFQATT and CDR2 SNEGSKA (reference sequence). Trimming took off 4 bases at V and 4 bases at J, with 5 bases between the two ends. The CDR3 spells CSANWYEQYF. As DNA, the CDR3 is TGCAGTGCTAATTGGTACGAGCAGTACTTC.

This chain joins TRBV29-1 and TRBJ2-3; D tentatively fits TRBD1 or TRBD2 (5 bases each). The germline CDR1 and CDR2 sequences are SQVTM and ANQGSEA. V shed 4 bases and J shed 8 bases, with 10 bases lying between them. This CDR3 spans 11 amino acids. CDR3 in DNA: TGCAGCGTTGGGTTCGGGACTACGCAGTATTTT. Its translation is CSVGFGTTQYF.

The chain carries TRBV4-3 and TRBJ2-7; D is unclear. This CDR3 contains 14 residues. CDR1 and CDR2 (germline): LGHNA, YSLEER. V lost 2 bases to trimming and J lost 0 bases, with 8 bases between them. The CDR3 protein is CASSQRVYSYEQYF. The DNA of the CDR3 is TGCGCCAGCAGCCAACGGGTATACTCCTACGAGCAGTACTTC.

The rearrangement uses TRBV7-9 and TRBJ2-1, with TRBD2 matching over 11 bases. The CDR3 has 15 residues. Germline CDR1 and CDR2: SEHNR and FQNEAQ (reference sequence). With 3 bases clipped from V and 9 bases from J, the junction kept 7 bases outside the gene matches. The CDR3 DNA sequence: TGTGCCAGCAGCTTCAGTAGCGGGAGGGTTATTGAGCAGTTCTTC. This translates into CASSFSSGRVIEQFF.

This chain connects TRBV28 to TRBJ2-7; a weak D match, TRBD1 (6 bases). V dropped 4 bases and J dropped 3 bases, with 10 bases sitting between them. CDR1 MDHEN and CDR2 SYDVKM come from the germline V gene. The CDR3 loop spans 13 amino acids. In DNA, the CDR3 is TGTGCCAGCAGTTCACCAGGGGTCTACGAGCAGTACTTC. Translated: CASSSPGVYEQYF.

This rearrangement joins TRBV21-1 to TRBJ2-4; the DNA was not used to check the table's D call, TRBD1. TRBV21-1 is marked as a pseudogene. The length of the CDR3 is 16 residues. Here the CDR3 reads CASSKVGGENSCIQYF. CDR3 in DNA: TGTGCCAGCAGCAAAGTAGGGGGCGAGAACTCATGCATTCAGTACTTC.

The chain couples TRBV18 to TRBJ2-7; 7 nucleotides line up with TRBD1. The CDR3 spans 14 residues. Per the germline V gene, CDR1 is KGHSH and CDR2 is LQKENI. V shed 3 bases and J 9 bases; nucleotides not matched to a gene: 11. CDR3 DNA sequence: TGTGCCAGCTCACCGAGGGACAGACCCCGACTGCAGTACTTC. It yields the protein CASSPRDRPRLQYF.

The chain links TRBV7-3 to TRBJ2-2, with TRBD2 as a possible D gene (6 bases). This CDR3 comprises 13 residues. With 5 bases removed from V and 6 bases from J, the gap between germline ends came to 10 bases. In germline, CDR1 is SGHTA, CDR2 FQGTGA. CDR3 DNA: TGTGCCAGCAGCCTGGAGGGCCCCGGGGAGCTGTTTTTT. The encoded protein is CASSLEGPGELFF. Combining the CDR3 with reference TRBV7-3 and TRBJ2-2 gives the whole variable domain GAGVSQTPSNKVTEKGKYVELRCDPISGHTALYWYRQSLGQGPEFLIYFQGTGAADDSGLPNDRFFAVRPEGSVSTLKIQRTERGDSAVYLCASSLEGPGELFFGEGSRLTVL.

The gene calls are TRBV6-2 or TRBV6-3 and TRBJ1-5; D is unresolved. Germline V gene sequence: CDR1 MNHEY, CDR2 SVGEGT. There are 14 residues in the CDR3. V lost 5 bases to trimming and J lost 0 bases, with 8 bases between them. The CDR3 is CASSRGSSNQPQHF. DNA of the CDR3: TGTGCCAGCAGTCGAGGCAGTAGCAATCAGCCCCAGCATTTT.

The chain carries TRBV6-2 or TRBV6-3 and TRBJ1-2, with D unclear. Germline V lookup: CDR1 MNHEY, CDR2 SVGEGT. The germline V and J ends were trimmed by 3 bases and 2 bases, with 7 bases remaining between them. This CDR3 region has 13 residues. The CDR3 is CASSYSGNYGYTF. The CDR3 DNA sequence: TGTGCCAGCAGTTATTCGGGGAACTATGGCTACACCTTC.

The rearrangement links TRBV5-1 to TRBJ1-6; 7 bases fit TRBD1. V lost 2 bases to trimming and J lost 6 bases; unmatched junction nucleotides: 5. Germline values: CDR1 SGHRS, CDR2 YFSETQ. This CDR3 has 15 residues. CDR3 in amino acids: CASSLEGAINSPLHF. Written as DNA, the CDR3 is TGCGCCAGCAGCTTAGAGGGGGCGATTAATTCACCCCTCCACTTT.